This TCR beta chain was sequenced in a study of blood T cell repertoires in COVID-19. The germline gives CDR1 KGHDR, CDR2 SFDVKD. This CDR3 is built from 16 residues. The ends were cut back, 4 bases at V and 3 bases at J, with 16 bases in the middle. Clones were read by immunoSEQ multiplex PCR, and TCRdb kept only the in-frame ones, dropping some. The sample records 150,000 or so clones, about four fifths being singletons. Sequenced input: peripheral blood. The gene calls are TRBV24-1 and TRBJ2-3, with D perhaps matching TRBD1 (7 bases). The source is a man aged 18 to 29 with active or convalescent COVID-19. CDR3 bases: TGTGCCACCAGTGACTCTGCAGGGGGGTTGACAGATACGCAGTATTTT. Translating it yields CATSDSAGGLTDTQYF.